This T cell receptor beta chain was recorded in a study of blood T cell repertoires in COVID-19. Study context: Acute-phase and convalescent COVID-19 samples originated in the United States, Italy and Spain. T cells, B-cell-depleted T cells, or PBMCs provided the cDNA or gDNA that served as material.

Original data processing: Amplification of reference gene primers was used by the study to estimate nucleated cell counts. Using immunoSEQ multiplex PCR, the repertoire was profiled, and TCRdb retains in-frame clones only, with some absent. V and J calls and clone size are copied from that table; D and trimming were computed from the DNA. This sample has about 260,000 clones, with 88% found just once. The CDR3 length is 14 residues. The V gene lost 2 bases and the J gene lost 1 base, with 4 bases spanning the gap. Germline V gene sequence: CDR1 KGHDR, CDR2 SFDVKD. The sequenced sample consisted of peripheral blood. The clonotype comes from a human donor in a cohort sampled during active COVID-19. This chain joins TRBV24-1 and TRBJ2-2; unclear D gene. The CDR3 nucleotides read TGTGCCACCAGTGATTCAGGGAACACCGGGGAGCTGTTTTTT. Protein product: CATSDSGNTGELFF.